This TCR beta chain was recovered during a study of T-cell memory formation after mild COVID-19. Study-wide results and limits: Clones which contracted sat mainly in CM and EM if CD4+, and in EMRA if CD8+. The study found balanced CD4/CD8 in clones contracting day 15 to 85 and a CD4+ lean in later expanders.

TCRdb analysed the 5' RACE reads with MiXCR anew, one entry per CDR3 protein. The data show roughly 150,000 distinct CDR3 sequences, around 15% seen once. V lost 7 bases and J 4 bases, leaving 8 bases between the germline ends. This CDR3 has 11 amino acids. This clonotype appeared a few times. The antigen is undetermined. This TCR was sampled from an adult woman who had mild COVID-19 (a few samples of this study predate the infection). Cell type and time point are not known. The sample comprised PBMCs or a T cell subset sorted from them (not recorded which). The chain carries TRBV23-1 and TRBJ2-7; D remains unclear. TRBV23-1 is sorted into the ORF group, with uncertain function. CDR3 coding DNA: TGCGCCAGCAATGTGGGGTACGAGCAGTACTTC. The encoded protein is CASNVGYEQYF.